This T cell receptor (beta chain) was recovered during a study of T-cell reconstitution after alpha-beta-depleted transplantation in children (dated by TCRdb to the mid-2010s). In terms of the full investigation: T-cell immune reconstitution after TCRalphabeta/CD19-depleted allogeneic hematopoietic cell transplantation in children was quantitatively tracked in the study by means of TCR repertoire profiling.

The library came from PCR. Instrument on record: Illumina HiSeq 2500. TCR library preparation used molecular barcoding, with unique molecular identifiers applied to normalize quantification of the TCRbeta repertoire. TCRdb took the public reads, trimmed them with fastp at Q25, ran MiXCR for clone calling and kept in-frame beta chains. Each CDR3 protein appears once, grouped with its most common genes and DNA. The sample data list around 90,000 distinct CDR3 sequences, and 15% to 19% of these were observed just once. Of the sample, about 20% falls within the top ten clones. The meaning of the sample's treatment or condition label: allogeneic hematopoietic cell transplantation with graft depleted of TCRalphabeta T cells and CD19 B cells. The transplant recipients were children given TCRalphabeta/CD19-depleted allogeneic hematopoietic cell grafts. V gives up 7 bases and J gives up 4 bases, and the segment between their germline ends measures 20 bases. The CDR3, from cysteine to phenylalanine, totals 15 residues. Only the CDR3 DNA is retained, 45 bases long and in frame from the first base. Taken from the germline V gene (reference sequence), the CDR1 and CDR2 loops are SGHKS and YYEKEE.

The paper's findings and limits, for the study overall: The frequencies of hyperexpanded clones fell over the following months, and after one year, T-cell counts and TCRbeta diversity were mostly attributed to newly produced T cells. The apparently early alphabetaT-cell count recovery about two months after transplant was reportedly dependent on only several hundred rapidly expanded clones derived from non-depleted graft cells. In some patients, the high TCRbeta diversity seen at day 60 was put down to recipient T cells and intrathymic progenitors that had survived conditioning.

This clonotype was counted between two and nine times. What this receptor recognizes is not known. No much larger clonotype is one base removed from it; base qualities were not supplied. This sample comprised PBMCs, mostly from graft donor cells, obtained 180 days after TCRalphabeta/CD19-depleted stem cell transplant. The rearranged chain carries TRBV5-5 and TRBJ1-1; a tentative D match to TRBD1 spans 5 bases. This clonotype was sampled from a male patient between 2 and 9 years old who had a stem cell transplant for acute lymphoblastic leukemia, so the T cells may come from the graft donor. Read as DNA, the sequence is TGTGCCAGCCTGCTGCGTGGGGGGGTGATCACTGAAGCTTTCTTT. It is translated as CASLLRGGVITEAFF.